The source of this T cell receptor beta chain is a study of blood T cell repertoires in COVID-19. Turning to this clone: At the DNA level, this CDR3 is encoded by other sequences in the same sample as well.

Assay used: immunoSEQ multiplex PCR; TCRdb lists only in-frame clones, some missing. The profile covers approximately 130,000 clones, with around 78% appearing a single time and more than 10% taken by the ten largest. CDR3 length: 11 amino acids. The V gene lost 3 bases and the J gene lost 5 bases, with 4 bases spanning the gap. CDR1 is SGHAT, CDR2 FQNNGV, per germline. The sequence derives from a human donor in a cohort sampled during active COVID-19. What was sequenced was peripheral blood. The V and J genes are TRBV11-2 and TRBJ2-5; D ambiguous. The CDR3 coding sequence is TGTGCCAGCAGCTTCTCTGAGACCCAGTACTTC. Translation gives CASSFSETQYF.